Shown below are 9 T cell receptor beta chains from a single sample sequenced in a study of blood T cell repertoires in COVID-19. Libraries were prepared by immunoSEQ multiplex PCR; TCRdb keeps only in-frame clonotypes and omits some of them. The repertoire includes roughly 190,000 clones, nearly 90% of them detected once, and about 6.6% sits in the top ten. The specimen sequenced was peripheral blood. The receptors originated from a woman in her thirties or forties who had recovered from COVID-19.

This clone was seen only once. The chain couples TRBV19 to TRBJ1-2; TRBD1 agrees at 8 bases. V lost 4 bases, J lost 7 bases, and 11 bases stayed unmatched. The germline V gene has CDR1 LNHDA and CDR2 SQIVND (reference sequence). The CDR3 is made up of 15 amino acids. In DNA form, the CDR3 reads TGTGCCAGTAGTAGGGCAGGGGGCGAAATTTCTGGCTACACCTTC. Its protein is CASSRAGGEISGYTF.

The V gene is TRBV3-1 (or the pseudogene TRBV3-2), the J gene TRBJ2-7; 10 bases map to TRBD1. V shed 4 bases, J shed 3 bases, and the junction held 3 bases outside the gene matches. The CDR3 runs 14 residues. CDR1 and CDR2 from the germline V gene are LGHDT and YNNKEL (reference sequence). CDR3 region: CASSPGQGVYEQYF. CDR3 sequence (DNA): TGTGCCAGCAGCCCAGGACAGGGGGTCTACGAGCAGTACTTC.

The chain combines TRBV6-6 with TRBJ1-5, with D hard to call. The V gene lost 7 bases and the J gene lost 2 bases, with 15 bases spanning the gap. The germline CDR1 and CDR2 sequences are MNHNY and SVGAGI (reference sequence). The CDR3 runs to 15 residues. For the CDR3, the DNA is TGTGCCAGCACCCCGACTAGGACTGGCAATCAGCCCCAGCATTTT. This translates into CASTPTRTGNQPQHF.

V is TRBV19 and J is TRBJ2-6; D gene unclear. The CDR3 covers 15 residues. Germline CDR1 and CDR2: LNHDA and SQIVND (reference sequence). Trimming pared 0 bases from V and 2 bases from J, leaving 5 bases between. The CDR3 coding sequence is TGTGCCAGTAGTATAGACAGCGCTGGGGCCAACGTCCTGACTTTC. Translating it yields CASSIDSAGANVLTF.

The table lists this clone with a count of one. The chain couples TRBV5-1 to TRBJ2-3; TRBD2 agrees at 9 bases. This CDR3 contains 16 residues. The junction had 6 bases not matched to a gene; V was cut back by 0 bases and J by 4 bases. The germline V gene encodes CDR1 SGHRS and CDR2 YFSETQ. The CDR3 region has the DNA TGCGCCAGCAGCTTGGTAGCGGGAGATACGGCAGATACGCAGTATTTT. Its translation: CASSLVAGDTADTQYF. The full variable domain, with the rest looked up from reference TRBV5-1 and TRBJ2-3, is KAGVTQTPRYLIKTRGQQVTLSCSPISGHRSVSWYQQTPGQGLQFLFEYFSETQRNKGNFPGRFSGRQFSNSRSEMNVSTLELGDSALYLCASSLVAGDTADTQYFGPGTRLTVL.

V and J are TRBV30 and TRBJ2-1; D may be TRBD1 (6 bases). CDR1 and CDR2 from the germline V gene are GTSNPN and SVGIG (reference sequence). V dropped 2 bases and J dropped 4 bases, with 21 bases sitting between them. The CDR3 has 17 residues. The CDR3 reads CAWSSVLGRGRYNEQFF. The CDR3 DNA sequence: TGTGCCTGGAGTTCAGTCCTGGGTAGGGGGAGATACAATGAGCAGTTCTTC.

The V call is TRBV7-3, the J call TRBJ2-7, with a possible D match to TRBD1 (6 bases). V lost 3 bases and J 6 bases, leaving 12 bases between the germline ends. This CDR3 spans 13 amino acids. The germline gives CDR1 SGHTA, CDR2 FQGTGA. CDR3 DNA sequence: TGTGCCAGCAGCTTGTACAGGGAGTCCGAGCAGTACTTC. This codes for CASSLYRESEQYF.

The chain links TRBV7-9 to TRBJ1-4, with D perhaps matching TRBD1 (5 bases). Between the trimmed V and J ends, which lost 8 bases and 6 bases, there was a span of 7 bases. The germline V gene encodes CDR1 SEHNR and CDR2 FQNEAQ (reference sequence). CDR3 length: 11 amino acids. The CDR3 here is CASRGDEKLFF. The CDR3 region has the DNA TGTGCCAGCCGGGGGGATGAAAAACTGTTTTTT. The full variable domain, with the rest looked up from reference TRBV7-9 and TRBJ1-4, is DTGVSQNPRHKITKRGQNVTFRCDPISEHNRLYWYRQTLGQGPEFLTYFQNEAQLEKSRLLSDRFSAERPKGSFSTLEIQRTEQGDSAMYLCASRGDEKLFFGSGTQLSVL.

The chain is built from TRBV19 and TRBJ1-2, with D uncertain. Germline V gene lookup returns CDR1 LNHDA and CDR2 SQIVND (reference sequence). V was pared by 7 bases and J by 4 bases, with 19 bases between. The CDR3 spans 15 residues. CDR3 in DNA: TGTGCCAGTACCCCAAGATCAGGCATTTCCTATGGCTACACCTTC. Protein product: CASTPRSGISYGYTF.